Listed below are T cell receptor beta chains from one sample, sequenced in a study of blood T cell repertoires in COVID-19. The method was immunoSEQ multiplex PCR; TCRdb's version includes in-frame clones alone and lacks a portion of them. Of 150,000 to 200,000 clones detected, about 80% appear once; the ten largest clones hold roughly 25%. The sample comprised peripheral blood. All receptors come from a woman aged 65 to 85 with acute or convalescent COVID-19. The CDR3 runs from the conserved cysteine through the conserved F or W. The D gene is left open where the match is weak. Some rows have no size entry. The others give once, few or many, or a class for an expanded clone.

D gene: NA; V gene: TRBV2; J gene: TRBJ2-5; clone size: NA; CDR3 DNA: TGTGCCAGCAGTGTGGCCAGTCGCCAAGAGACCCAGTACTTC; CDR3 protein: CASSVASRQETQYF
D gene: TRBD2; V gene: TRBV4-1; J gene: TRBJ2-7; clone size: few; CDR3 DNA: TGCGCCAGCAGCCTCGGGACTAGCGGCTACGAGCAGTACTTC; CDR3 protein: CASSLGTSGYEQYF
D gene: NA; V gene: TRBV9; J gene: TRBJ2-3; clone size: NA; CDR3 DNA: TGTGCCAGCAGCGTCCCAAGGACGGGAAGCACAGATACGCAGTATTTT; CDR3 protein: CASSVPRTGSTDTQYF
D gene: NA; V gene: TRBV20-1; J gene: TRBJ2-2; clone size: NA; CDR3 DNA: TGCAGTGCTAGTCGACAGACGAACACCGGGGAGCTGTTTTTT; CDR3 protein: CSASRQTNTGELFF
D gene: NA; V gene: TRBV15; J gene: TRBJ2-1; clone size: once; CDR3 DNA: TGTGCCACCAGCAGAGGACGCGGTCTCCCGGGGTTCTTC; CDR3 protein: CATSRGRGLPGFF
D gene: TRBD1; V gene: TRBV15; J gene: TRBJ1-2; clone size: NA; CDR3 DNA: TGTGCCACCAGCGGGGGGGGACAGGGGATCGTTTATGGCTACACCTTC; CDR3 protein: CATSGGGQGIVYGYTF
D gene: NA; V gene: TRBV6-6; J gene: TRBJ1-6; clone size: NA; CDR3 DNA: TGTGCCATAGCACAGGGCGATTCACCCCTCCACTTT; CDR3 protein: CAIAQGDSPLHF
D gene: TRBD2; V gene: TRBV7-9; J gene: TRBJ2-3; clone size: NA; CDR3 DNA: TGTGCCAGCAGCCACGGACTAGCGGGAGTAGGATCCAGAGATACGCAGTATTTT; CDR3 protein: CASSHGLAGVGSRDTQYF
D gene: TRBD2; V gene: TRBV27; J gene: TRBJ2-7; clone size: NA; CDR3 DNA: TGTGCGACTAGAGGGAGGGCCTACGAGCAGTACTTC; CDR3 protein: CATRGRAYEQYF
D gene: NA; V gene: TRBV19; J gene: TRBJ1-1; clone size: NA; CDR3 DNA: TGTGCCAGTAAGCTACAGGGAAAGACTGAAGCTTTCTTT; CDR3 protein: CASKLQGKTEAFF
D gene: NA; V gene: TRBV19; J gene: TRBJ1-5; clone size: NA; CDR3 DNA: TGTGCCAGTAGTATCAGGGCACCCCCCCTCAGTCAGCCCCAGCATTTT; CDR3 protein: CASSIRAPPLSQPQHF
D gene: NA; V gene: TRBV15; J gene: TRBJ1-5; clone size: NA; CDR3 DNA: TGTGCCACCAGCCCTTTCGCGGGCCAGCCCCAGCATTTT; CDR3 protein: CATSPFAGQPQHF
D gene: NA; V gene: TRBV6-4; J gene: TRBJ2-7; clone size: NA; CDR3 DNA: TGTGCCAGCAGTGACTCTTTTTACAGGGCAATCGGCGAGCAGTACTTC; CDR3 protein: CASSDSFYRAIGEQYF
D gene: NA; V gene: TRBV6-5; J gene: TRBJ1-3; clone size: few; CDR3 DNA: TGTGCCAGCAGTTTAGACTCTGGAAACACCATATATTTT; CDR3 protein: CASSLDSGNTIYF
D gene: TRBD2; V gene: TRBV7-3; J gene: TRBJ2-3; clone size: few; CDR3 DNA: TGTGCCAGCAGCCTAGGGCTAGCGGGCTTCACAGATACGCAGTATTTT; CDR3 protein: CASSLGLAGFTDTQYF
D gene: TRBD1; V gene: TRBV2; J gene: TRBJ1-1; clone size: few; CDR3 DNA: TGTGCCAGCAGCCGACAGGGACAGGGGTCGACTGAAGCTTTCTTT; CDR3 protein: CASSRQGQGSTEAFF
D gene: NA; V gene: TRBV4-1; J gene: TRBJ1-1; clone size: once; CDR3 DNA: TGCGCCAGCAGCCAAGTCTTACAGGTCGTCGGCCGAGGAAACACTGAAGCTTTCTTT; CDR3 protein: CASSQVLQVVGRGNTEAFF
D gene: NA; V gene: TRBV7-3; J gene: TRBJ2-1; clone size: NA; CDR3 DNA: TGTGCCAGCAGCCAAGGAGGGATTTCCTACAATGAGCAGTTCTTC; CDR3 protein: CASSQGGISYNEQFF
D gene: NA; V gene: TRBV19; J gene: TRBJ2-2; clone size: NA; CDR3 DNA: TGTGCCAGTAGTATGATCGGGAACACCGGGGAGCTGTTTTTT; CDR3 protein: CASSMIGNTGELFF
D gene: NA; V gene: TRBV6-1; J gene: TRBJ1-4; clone size: NA; CDR3 DNA: TGTGCCAGCAGTGCTATAACAGGTCGGGCAGATGAAAAACTGTTTTTT; CDR3 protein: CASSAITGRADEKLFF
D gene: NA; V gene: TRBV29-1; J gene: TRBJ2-3; clone size: once; CDR3 DNA: TGCAGCGTTGGTGTAACAGATACGCAGTATTTT; CDR3 protein: CSVGVTDTQYF
D gene: NA; V gene: TRBV5-6; J gene: TRBJ1-2; clone size: NA; CDR3 DNA: TGTGCCAGCAGCTTGTCCAGGGTGGACTATGGCTACACCTTC; CDR3 protein: CASSLSRVDYGYTF
D gene: NA; V gene: TRBV4-2; J gene: TRBJ1-3; clone size: few; CDR3 DNA: TGTGCCAGCAGCTGGGGGCCGGGAAGTGAAAACACCATATATTTT; CDR3 protein: CASSWGPGSENTIYF
D gene: TRBD2; V gene: TRBV20-1; J gene: TRBJ2-5; clone size: NA; CDR3 DNA: TGCAGTGCTAGTCTGGGACTAGCGTCAGAGACCCAGTACTTC; CDR3 protein: CSASLGLASETQYF
D gene: TRBD2; V gene: TRBV7-2; J gene: TRBJ2-1; clone size: NA; CDR3 DNA: TGTGCCAGCAGCTTAAGGGTACTAGCGGGAGTAAGCAATGAGCAGTTCTTC; CDR3 protein: CASSLRVLAGVSNEQFF
D gene: TRBD1; V gene: TRBV5-8; J gene: TRBJ2-7; clone size: NA; CDR3 DNA: TGTGCCAGCAGCTTCCGGACAGGATCTTACGAGCAGTACTTC; CDR3 protein: CASSFRTGSYEQYF
D gene: TRBD1; V gene: TRBV19; J gene: TRBJ1-6; clone size: few; CDR3 DNA: TGTGCCAGTAGTATACGGACAGGGGACTCACCCCTCCACTTT; CDR3 protein: CASSIRTGDSPLHF
D gene: TRBD2; V gene: TRBV9; J gene: TRBJ2-5; clone size: few; CDR3 DNA: TGTGCCAGCAGCGTGGACCCCCTAGCGGGCCTCCGGGAGACCCAGTACTTC; CDR3 protein: CASSVDPLAGLRETQYF
D gene: NA; V gene: TRBV4-2; J gene: TRBJ1-2; clone size: NA; CDR3 DNA: TGTGCCAGCAGCCAAGATGGGGAGGGGGTATATGGCTACACCTTC; CDR3 protein: CASSQDGEGVYGYTF
D gene: NA; V gene: TRBV21-1; J gene: TRBJ2-2; clone size: NA; CDR3 DNA: TGTGCCAGCAGCTTTGAGGGGACTAGCGGGAGATCGAACACCGGGGAGCTGTTTTTT; CDR3 protein: CASSFEGTSGRSNTGELFF